The 8 T cell receptor beta chains below all came from one sample that was sequenced in a study of cytomegalovirus exposure and HLA in healthy donors. The primer mix had 60 Vbeta and 13 Jbeta primers. Assay: immunoSEQ multiplex PCR; the TCRdb copy retains only in-frame clones and omits some. The profile shows roughly 220,000 clones, 70% to 80% of them singletons. What was sequenced was PBMCs. These receptors all come from a woman in her thirties in good health and CMV-seronegative.

The sample holds one count of this clone. The CDR3 bases are TGTGCCAGCAGCACATCCAATGAGCAGTTCTTC. As protein: CASSTSNEQFF. The V gene is TRBV5-6, the J gene TRBJ2-1; no clear D gene. V lost 4 bases to trimming and J lost 6 bases, with 5 bases between them. Germline values: CDR1 SGHDT, CDR2 YYEEEE. The CDR3 has 11 amino acids.

The V and J genes are TRBV5-1 and TRBJ2-7, with 10 bases matching TRBD1. This CDR3 is 14 amino acids long. The J segment lost 3 bases and the V segment lost 2 bases, leaving 2 bases of the junction unmatched. Germline CDR1 and CDR2: SGHRS and YFSETQ. The CDR3 coding sequence is TGCGCCAGCAGCTTACGGGACAGGGGCTACGAGCAGTACTTC. As protein: CASSLRDRGYEQYF. Supplemented by reference TRBV5-1 and TRBJ2-7, the full variable domain reads KAGVTQTPRYLIKTRGQQVTLSCSPISGHRSVSWYQQTPGQGLQFLFEYFSETQRNKGNFPGRFSGRQFSNSRSEMNVSTLELGDSALYLCASSLRDRGYEQYFGPGTRLTVT.

This sequence joins TRBV6-5 and TRBJ1-1; D call uncertain. The length of the CDR3 is 14 residues. Trimming pared 2 bases from V and 5 bases from J, leaving 12 bases between. The germline V gene encodes CDR1 MNHEY and CDR2 SVGAGI. The CDR3 nucleotides read TGTGCCAGCAGTTACGGAGTCCTCAAGACTGAAGCTTTCTTT. It translates to CASSYGVLKTEAFF.

The chain combines TRBV7-8 with TRBJ2-7; tentatively, D is TRBD1 (6 bases). V was trimmed by 1 base and J by 1 base, leaving 8 bases between them. The CDR3 has 14 amino acids. The germline gives CDR1 SGHVS, CDR2 FQNEAQ. CDR3 region: CASSLVGQSYEQYF. In DNA, the CDR3 is TGTGCCAGCAGCTTAGTAGGACAGTCCTACGAGCAGTACTTC.

The gene calls are TRBV19 and TRBJ2-1; 7 bases align to TRBD1. V trimming: 3 bases; J trimming: 2 bases; junction bases outside the gene matches: 4. The CDR3 covers 15 residues. Germline V lookup: CDR1 LNHDA, CDR2 SQIVND (reference sequence). The CDR3 is CASSIEGQAYNEQFF. As DNA, the CDR3 is TGTGCCAGTAGTATCGAAGGACAGGCCTACAATGAGCAGTTCTTC.

CDR3 nucleotide sequence: TGTGCCAGCAGCGAAGCACCCAAACTTTCCGGGATGAGCGATGAGCAGTTCTTC. This encodes CASSEAPKLSGMSDEQFF. The chain couples TRBV7-2 to TRBJ2-1, with TRBD2 as a possible D gene (5 bases). V shed 5 bases and J shed 8 bases, with 28 bases lying between them. Germline loops: CDR1 SGHTA, CDR2 FQGNSA. CDR3 length: 18 residues.

The chain combines TRBV6-6 with TRBJ2-2; tentatively, D is TRBD1 (5 bases). Germline V CDR1 and CDR2: MNHNY, SVGAGI (reference sequence). The CDR3 is 14 amino acids. Between the trimmed V and J ends, which lost 0 bases and 6 bases, there was a span of 8 bases. Here the CDR3 DNA reads TGTGCCAGCAGTTACTCACAGGACGCCGGGGAGCTGTTTTTT. Protein product: CASSYSQDAGELFF.

This chain connects TRBV14 to TRBJ1-2; 11 bases line up with TRBD1. The CDR3 runs to 15 residues. V shed 1 base and J 4 bases; nucleotides not matched to a gene: 2. Per the germline V gene, CDR1 is SGHDN and CDR2 is FVKESK. The CDR3 DNA is TGTGCCAGCAGCCAAGTCGGGACAGGGGGCTATGGCTACACCTTC. Encoded protein: CASSQVGTGGYGYTF.